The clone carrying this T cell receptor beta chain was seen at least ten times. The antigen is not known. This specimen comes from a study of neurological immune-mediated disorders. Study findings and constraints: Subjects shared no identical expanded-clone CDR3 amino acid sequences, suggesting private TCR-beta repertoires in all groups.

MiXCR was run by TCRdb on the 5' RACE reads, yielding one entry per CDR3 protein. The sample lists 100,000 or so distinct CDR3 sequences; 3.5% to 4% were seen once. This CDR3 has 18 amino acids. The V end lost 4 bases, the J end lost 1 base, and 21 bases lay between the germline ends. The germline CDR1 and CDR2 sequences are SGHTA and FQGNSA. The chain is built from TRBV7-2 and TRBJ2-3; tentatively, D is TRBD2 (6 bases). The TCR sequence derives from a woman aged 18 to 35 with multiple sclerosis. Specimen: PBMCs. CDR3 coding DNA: TGTGCCAGCAGCTCAAAAGTCGTAGGCGGAGGGGGCACAGATACGCAGTATTTT. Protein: CASSSKVVGGGGTDTQYF.